This record concerns one T cell receptor beta chain sequence. This record belongs to a study of CXCR3-negative and CXCR3-positive naive CD8 T cells. UMI labels and 5' RACE were used to prepare the TRB cDNA libraries. TCRdb re-called the 5' RACE reads; every CDR3 protein appears as one record, without DNA. Its table records 35,000 to 55,000 distinct CDR3 sequences. CDR1 MNHEY and CDR2 SVGAGI come from the germline V gene. CDR3 length: 14 amino acids. The rearrangement links TRBV6-5 to TRBJ2-5. Sequencing was done on a sample of naive CXCR3- CD8+ T cells from blood. Subset specified: CD45RO-CCR7+CD27+CD95- naive CD8+ T cells lacking CXCR3 (TNR3-). This TCR was recovered from a human donor in good health. Some clones in this sample may be carry-over from other donors' samples. The CDR3 reads CASSEQTPQETQYF.